This T cell receptor beta chain was found in a study of shared clonotypes between healthy human individuals. This CDR3 has 13 amino acids. Germline V lookup: CDR1 SNHLY, CDR2 FYNNEI. V was trimmed by 2 bases and J by 6 bases, leaving 10 bases between them. The data were produced by immunoSEQ multiplex PCR, yet TCRdb's version contains in-frame clones alone and is incomplete. Here the sample spans 700,000 or so clones, 72% being singletons. The receptor comes from a woman aged 25 to 39 in good health. The sequenced material came from memory CD4+ T cells sorted from blood. Documented subset: CD45RA-negative fraction. The rearrangement uses TRBV2 and TRBJ1-1; tentative D call: TRBD1 (6 bases). In nucleotides, the CDR3 is TGTGCCAGCAGTGAACAGGGGTTCTCTGAAGCTTTCTTT. Its protein is CASSEQGFSEAFF.